Each of the 22 T cell receptor beta chains below was sequenced from the same sample in a study of blood T cell repertoires in COVID-19. The method was immunoSEQ multiplex PCR; TCRdb's version includes in-frame clones alone and lacks a portion of them. The table has 35,000 to 50,000 clones, 82% seen once. The source material was peripheral blood. The receptors here all came from a woman aged 70-85 years with acute or convalescent COVID-19.

The chain has TRBV2 and TRBJ1-1; TRBD1 is a possible D gene (6 bases). The CDR3 has 13 residues. Looked up from germline, CDR1 is SNHLY and CDR2 is FYNNEI. V was shortened by 9 bases and J by 2 bases, with 13 bases between the two germline ends. Written as DNA, the CDR3 is TGTGCCAGATCGGACAGATTCAACACTGAAGCTTTCTTT. Translation: CARSDRFNTEAFF.

The V call is TRBV19, the J call TRBJ1-6, with 10 bases matching TRBD1. J lost 7 bases, V lost 0 bases, and 15 bases had no gene match. The length of the CDR3 is 20 residues. Germline V gene sequence: CDR1 LNHDA, CDR2 SQIVND (reference sequence). CDR3 amino acids: CASSIDHRRIGTGVNSPLHF. CDR3 coding DNA: TGTGCCAGTAGTATAGATCATAGACGGATCGGGACAGGGGTAAATTCACCCCTCCACTTT.

The chain recombines TRBV7-9 with TRBJ2-1; a weak D match, TRBD1 (5 bases). The germline V gene encodes CDR1 SEHNR and CDR2 FQNEAQ (reference sequence). The CDR3 loop spans 15 amino acids. Trimming took 1 base from V and 8 from J, leaving 15 bases between them. This CDR3 reads CASSLGAGHNDEQFF. DNA of the CDR3: TGTGCCAGCAGCTTAGGCGCAGGGCACAACGATGAGCAGTTCTTC.

The CDR3 DNA reads as TGTGCCAGCAGCCGGGACAGGAGCTCCTACGAGCAGTACTTC. Translated, it gives CASSRDRSSYEQYF. The chain joins TRBV11-2 to TRBJ2-7, with 8 nucleotides matching TRBD1. Germline CDR1 and CDR2: SGHAT and FQNNGV. The V gene end was trimmed by 5 bases and the J gene end by 0 bases; junction bases not matched to a gene: 3. The CDR3 is 14 residues long.

In this sample, this clone turned up a few times. The rearrangement joins TRBV14 to TRBJ1-2, with a possible D match to TRBD1 (5 bases). Germline CDR1 reads SGHDN; CDR2 reads FVKESK. The CDR3 sequence is 14 residues long. The V end was cut by 0 bases, the J end by 7 bases, with 12 bases between. CDR3: CASSQDATVAGYTF. In DNA, the CDR3 is TGTGCCAGCAGCCAAGATGCGACAGTAGCTGGCTACACCTTC.

CDR3 residues: CASRAAGEQFF. The CDR3 DNA sequence: TGTGCCAGCAGAGCAGCGGGAGAGCAGTTCTTC. The chain uses TRBV12-3 or TRBV12-4 and TRBJ2-1; the match to TRBD2 covers 7 bases. The CDR3 consists of 11 residues. J was trimmed by 10 bases and V by 6 bases; bases with no gene match: 3.

This chain links TRBV30 with TRBJ2-2; possible D gene TRBD2, 6 bases. Germline values: CDR1 GTSNPN, CDR2 SVGIG (reference sequence). The CDR3 sequence is 14 residues long. V dropped 5 bases and J dropped 1 base, with 11 bases sitting between them. The CDR3 DNA reads as TGTGCCTGGGTGGGGCGGGGGAACACCGGGGAGCTGTTTTTT. This gives the protein CAWVGRGNTGELFF.

This clone has just a few counts. The chain is built from TRBV6-5 and TRBJ2-1; 10 bases match TRBD2. This CDR3 spans 15 amino acids. Unmatched junction bases numbered 9, after V lost 5 bases and J lost 8 bases. Germline lookup yields CDR1 MNHEY and CDR2 SVGAGI. CDR3 sequence reads: CASSRRTSGGDEQFF. The CDR3 DNA reads as TGTGCCAGCAGTCGCAGGACTAGCGGTGGGGATGAGCAGTTCTTC.

This chain connects TRBV28 to TRBJ2-2; 10 nucleotides agree with TRBD1. This CDR3 is 16 amino acids long. The V gene's germline CDR1 is MDHEN and CDR2 SYDVKM. V shed 3 bases, J shed 1 base, and the junction held 2 bases outside the gene matches. The DNA of the CDR3 is TGTGCCAGCAGTTTTTGGACAGGGGGGAACACCGGGGAGCTGTTTTTT. Residues: CASSFWTGGNTGELFF.

V is TRBV19 and J is TRBJ2-7; D gene uncertain. CDR1 is LNHDA, CDR2 SQIVND, per germline (reference sequence). The CDR3 is 13 amino acids. Deletions cut 2 bases from V and 3 bases from J, with 8 bases between. The CDR3 sequence is CASSISQDYEQYF. The CDR3 region has the DNA TGTGCCAGTAGTATAAGTCAGGACTACGAGCAGTACTTC.

The count of this clone is one. The V call is TRBV19, the J call TRBJ2-1, with D possibly matching TRBD2 (6 bases). Trimming left V 5 bases short and J 5 bases short, with 10 bases between. Germline values: CDR1 LNHDA, CDR2 SQIVND (reference sequence). The CDR3 spans 13 residues. The CDR3 sequence is CASSRGNNNEQFF. For the CDR3, the DNA is TGTGCCAGTAGTCGGGGGAATAACAATGAGCAGTTCTTC.

CDR3 in DNA: TGTGCCAGCAGCCCACGGGGACTAGCGGGATCTGGGGCCAACGTCCTGACTTTC. As protein: CASSPRGLAGSGANVLTF. The chain has TRBV7-2 and TRBJ2-6; 13 bases line up with TRBD2. V lost 5 bases and J lost 1; bases outside the gene matches: 5. This CDR3 is 18 amino acids long. Germline CDR1 is SGHTA and CDR2 is FQGNSA.

This rearrangement joins TRBV5-6 to TRBJ1-4; D remains unclear. The CDR3 is made up of 14 amino acids. V lost 4 bases and J lost 7, with 14 bases in between. Per germline, CDR1 SGHDT and CDR2 YYEEEE. CDR3 sequence: CASSPRFLSEKLFF. The CDR3 region has the DNA TGTGCCAGCAGCCCCAGGTTTTTAAGTGAAAAACTGTTTTTT. Full variable domain (remainder filled in from reference TRBV5-6 and TRBJ1-4): DAGVTQSPTHLIKTRGQQVTLRCSPKSGHDTVSWYQQALGQGPQFIFQYYEEEERQRGNFPDRFSGHQFPNYSSELNVNALLLGDSALYLCASSPRFLSEKLFFGSGTQLSVL.

This chain joins TRBV12-3 or TRBV12-4 and TRBJ1-1, with 9 bases aligning to TRBD1. The trim removed 6 bases at V and 6 bases at J, leaving 5 bases unmatched. The length of the CDR3 is 13 residues. The CDR3 protein is CASRKQGAAEAFF. In nucleotides, the CDR3 is TGTGCCAGCAGGAAACAGGGGGCTGCTGAAGCTTTCTTT.

The V call is TRBV10-3, the J call TRBJ2-7; weak D call: TRBD2 (5 bases). V was pared by 3 bases and J by 6 bases, with 27 bases between. This CDR3 comprises 18 residues. In germline, CDR1 is ENHRY, CDR2 SYGVKD. The CDR3 DNA reads as TGTGCCATCAGTGAAAAGAGGGAAGCAGCCTCCTCCCGAGTCGAGCAGTACTTC. Protein sequence: CAISEKREAASSRVEQYF.

This chain uses TRBV25-1 with TRBJ2-1; perhaps TRBD2 as D (8 bases). The germline gives CDR1 MGHDK, CDR2 SYGVNS. The V end lost 10 bases, the J end lost 7 bases, and 20 bases lay between the germline ends. The CDR3 is made up of 14 amino acids. The CDR3 region has the DNA TGTGCCACCAAGGGGGCGGGAGGTCAAAATGAGCAGTTCTTC. Translated: CATKGAGGQNEQFF. The full variable domain, with the rest looked up from reference TRBV25-1 and TRBJ2-1, is EADIYQTPRYLVIGTGKKITLECSQTMGHDKMYWYQQDPGMELHLIHYSYGVNSTEKGDLSSESTVSRIRTEHFPLTLESARPSHTSQYLCATKGAGGQNEQFFGPGTRLTVL.

This chain uses TRBV27 with TRBJ2-1; 9 bases agree with TRBD2. The length of the CDR3 is 17 residues. V shed 0 bases and J 8 bases; nucleotides not matched to a gene: 11. Germline loops: CDR1 MNHEY, CDR2 SMNVEV (reference sequence). The CDR3 region has the DNA TGTGCCAGCAGTTTATCTAGGGCTAGCGGGACTGAGGATGAGCAGTTCTTC. Protein product: CASSLSRASGTEDEQFF.

J is TRBJ1-2 and V is TRBV5-6; D is unresolved. The CDR3 loop spans 11 amino acids. The germline V gene has CDR1 SGHDT and CDR2 YYEEEE. Trimming cost V 5 bases and J 11 bases, with 13 bases left between them. The CDR3 is CASRLRGGYTF. The CDR3 nucleotides are TGTGCCAGCAGGCTTCGGGGTGGGTACACCTTC.

The J gene is TRBJ2-1, the V gene TRBV28; weak D call: TRBD2 (5 bases). V dropped 7 bases and J dropped 0 bases, with 10 bases sitting between them. In germline, CDR1 is MDHEN, CDR2 SYDVKM. This CDR3 spans 14 amino acids. Here the CDR3 DNA reads TGTGCCAGCATCAGAGGGAGCTCCTACAATGAGCAGTTCTTC. Translation gives CASIRGSSYNEQFF.

V gene TRBV27 combines with J gene TRBJ2-1; 10 bases align to TRBD2. Germline V gene data show CDR1 as MNHEY and CDR2 as SMNVEV (reference sequence). This CDR3 is 14 amino acids long. V shed 7 bases, J shed 4 bases, and the junction held 4 bases outside the gene matches. In nucleotides, the CDR3 is TGTGCCAGCACTAGACTAGCGGGTTACAATGAGCAGTTCTTC. Translated, it gives CASTRLAGYNEQFF.

This clone was seen only once. The CDR3 bases are TGTGCCAGCAGTCCCCGGGGGGCTGCACGGACAGATACGCAGTATTTT. Protein sequence: CASSPRGAARTDTQYF. V is TRBV7-9 and J is TRBJ2-3; perhaps TRBD2 as D (7 bases). The CDR3 is 16 residues long. The germline gives CDR1 SEHNR, CDR2 FQNEAQ (reference sequence). V shed 6 bases and J shed 3 bases, with 19 bases lying between them.

The chain has TRBV27 and TRBJ2-7; 9 bases line up with TRBD2. Germline V CDR1 and CDR2: MNHEY, SMNVEV (reference sequence). With V trimmed by 5 bases and J by 5 bases, 13 bases remained unmatched. The CDR3 consists of 16 residues. The CDR3 spells CASSPIGGREGHEQYF. For the CDR3, the DNA is TGTGCCAGCAGTCCCATCGGGGGGCGGGAGGGCCACGAGCAGTACTTC.